Shown below are 10 T cell receptor beta chains from a single sample sequenced in a study of blood T cell repertoires in COVID-19. Clones were read by immunoSEQ multiplex PCR, and TCRdb kept only the in-frame ones, dropping some. The table records about 480,000 clones, 88% of them present only once. The specimen sequenced was PBMCs or T cells enriched from blood (not recorded which). The receptor set was obtained from a woman aged 40-49 years who had recovered from COVID-19.

The chain uses TRBV4-1 and TRBJ1-2; TRBD1 matches 7 bases. The CDR3 is 15 amino acids. V shed 1 base, J shed 3 bases, and the junction held 5 bases outside the gene matches. CDR1 MGHRA and CDR2 YSYEKL come from the germline V gene. CDR3 in amino acids: CASSQGQGVYYGYTF. The CDR3 coding sequence is TGCGCCAGCAGCCAAGGACAGGGTGTATACTATGGCTACACCTTC.

This sequence joins TRBV4-3 and TRBJ2-1, with D perhaps matching TRBD2 (5 bases). V was cut by 3 bases and J by 2 bases, with 8 bases left in between. Germline lookup yields CDR1 LGHNA and CDR2 YSLEER. The CDR3 length is 14 residues. In nucleotides, the CDR3 is TGCGCCAGCAGCCAGGAGGCGGCCTACAATGAGCAGTTCTTC. The encoded protein is CASSQEAAYNEQFF.

The rearrangement joins TRBV3-1 (or the pseudogene TRBV3-2) to TRBJ1-1, with D perhaps TRBD1 (6 bases). The CDR3 runs to 17 residues. Between the trimmed V and J ends, which lost 1 base and 2 bases, there was a span of 17 bases. The germline V gene encodes CDR1 LGHDT and CDR2 YNNKEL (reference sequence). CDR3 in DNA: TGTGCCAGCAGCCAAGTAAAGGGGGGGTGGCGTAACACTGAAGCTTTCTTT. It encodes CASSQVKGGWRNTEAFF.

Worth noting for this clone: The sample has other DNA sequences that encode this CDR3 too. V usage is TRBV10-3 and J usage is TRBJ1-1, with 8 bases fitting TRBD1. Trimming removed 9 bases from V and 4 bases from J; junction bases left unmatched: 4. The length of the CDR3 is 12 residues. The germline CDR1 and CDR2 sequences are ENHRY and SYGVKD. The chain's CDR3 is CAIGQGGTEAFF. CDR3 DNA: TGTGCCATAGGACAGGGTGGCACTGAAGCTTTCTTT.

Here the CDR3 reads CASGLVNSGTSAVQETQYF. The CDR3 bases are TGTGCTAGTGGTTTGGTAAATTCCGGGACTAGCGCAGTACAAGAGACCCAGTACTTC. V usage is TRBV12-5 and J usage is TRBJ2-5; 10 bases line up with TRBD2. V lost 0 bases to trimming and J lost 2 bases; unmatched junction nucleotides: 12. The CDR3 has 19 residues. Germline assignment: CDR1 LGHNT and CDR2 FRNRAP.

The chain couples TRBV3-1 (or the pseudogene TRBV3-2) to TRBJ2-2; unclear D gene. Germline V gives CDR1 LGHDT, CDR2 YNNKEL (reference sequence). Trimming took off 2 bases at V and 4 bases at J, with 2 bases between the two ends. The CDR3 runs 12 residues. CDR3 nucleotides: TGTGCCAGCAGCCAACGCACCGGGGAGCTGTTTTTT. This codes for CASSQRTGELFF.

V is TRBV19 and J is TRBJ1-5; TRBD1 is a possible D gene (5 bases). The CDR3 extends over 15 amino acids. In germline, CDR1 is LNHDA, CDR2 SQIVND (reference sequence). Trimming stripped 0 bases from V and 1 base from J, with 7 bases between. The CDR3 bases are TGTGCCAGTAGTATAGATGGGGGGAGCAATCAGCCCCAGCATTTT. Translation gives CASSIDGGSNQPQHF.

J is TRBJ1-4 and V is TRBV19; TRBD1 is a possible D gene (5 bases). This CDR3 spans 17 amino acids. The germline gives CDR1 LNHDA, CDR2 SQIVND (reference sequence). Trimming removed 4 bases at V and 7 bases at J, with 22 bases between. The CDR3 DNA follows: TGTGCCAGTAGTACCGGGACGGGAGTTCAAAGCGGTGAAAAACTGTTTTTT. It yields the protein CASSTGTGVQSGEKLFF.

The genes are TRBV11-2 and TRBJ2-1, with D possibly being TRBD2 (5 bases). Germline lookup yields CDR1 SGHAT and CDR2 FQNNGV. This CDR3 has 17 residues. With 0 bases removed from V and 4 bases from J, the gap between germline ends came to 16 bases. CDR3 coding DNA: TGTGCCAGCAGCTTAGACCCTAGAGCGGCGTATTACAATGAGCAGTTCTTC. This sequence encodes CASSLDPRAAYYNEQFF.

V usage is TRBV18 and J usage is TRBJ2-7; 13 bases are a match to TRBD2. The length of the CDR3 is 15 residues. Trimming cost V 3 bases and J 6 bases; bases outside gene matches: 5. CDR1 and CDR2 (germline): KGHSH, LQKENI. CDR3 sequence (DNA): TGTGCCAGCTCACCCGGACTAGCGGGAGCTTTCGAGCAGTACTTC. Encoded protein: CASSPGLAGAFEQYF.